A selection of T cell receptor beta chains follows, all from one sample in a study of CXCR3-negative and CXCR3-positive naive CD8 T cells. From its re-call of the 5' RACE reads, TCRdb lists each CDR3 protein once, without DNA. Its table lists about 24,000 distinct CDR3 sequences. Sequencing was done on a sample of naive CXCR3- CD8+ T cells from blood. The receptors come from a human donor in good health. Some clones in this sample may be carry-over from other donors' samples. Each CDR3 is given with its conserved first and last residue. A clone size is listed for some rows: how often the clone was seen (once, few, many), or a class if it is expanded.

TRBV6-5	-	TRBJ2-5	15	CASFRQLGGQETQYF
TRBV6-6	-	TRBJ1-5	13	CASSIHSNQPQHF
TRBV7-2	-	TRBJ1-1	14	CASSPEFLNTEAFF
TRBV10-3	-	TRBJ2-7	14	CAISANVASYEQYF
TRBV4-3	medium-sized	TRBJ1-5	13	CASSQDYIQPQHF
TRBV6-1	-	TRBJ2-2	13	CASSATNTGELFF
TRBV29-1	-	TRBJ1-2	12	CSVDVGNYGYTF
TRBV13	-	TRBJ2-2	14	CASSFDSYTGELFF
TRBV6-2/TRBV6-3	-	TRBJ2-1	15	CASSYGGGPYNEQFF
TRBV6-6	-	TRBJ2-3	12	CASSEGTDTQYF
TRBV6-2/TRBV6-3	-	TRBJ1-5	12	CASSYLLMPQHF
TRBV7-9	-	TRBJ2-1	15	CASSLAAAVGNEQFF
TRBV7-8	-	TRBJ2-3	15	CASSLRLLSTDTQYF
TRBV29-1	-	TRBJ2-2	15	CSVEDVGQEAGELFF
TRBV28	-	TRBJ2-7	13	CASSAGGGYEQYF
TRBV28	-	TRBJ2-1	18	CASSFVGGISGAVNEQFF
TRBV20-1	-	TRBJ2-1	11	CSAREEDEQFF
TRBV20-1	-	TRBJ2-3	14	CSAKGGEFTGTQYF
TRBV14	-	TRBJ2-1	15	CASSSVASSYNEQFF
TRBV7-8	-	TRBJ1-4	14	CASSLVGSNEKLFF
TRBV7-9	-	TRBJ2-7	14	CASSLAGQGLEQYF
TRBV20-1	-	TRBJ2-7	14	CSARVGTGDKVIYF
TRBV28	-	TRBJ2-1	15	CASSLTSGGYNEQFF
TRBV29-1	-	TRBJ2-7	16	CSVEGGPGGDGYEQYF
TRBV7-6	-	TRBJ1-1	14	CASSAQGGNTEAFF
TRBV7-9	-	TRBJ1-1	12	CASSLAGREAFF
TRBV4-3	-	TRBJ2-7	16	CASSQVLAGSSYEQYF
TRBV10-3	-	TRBJ2-7	13	CAIRETGIGEQYF
TRBV5-1	-	TRBJ1-6	17	CASSFWTGDFVGSPLHF
TRBV29-1	-	TRBJ2-2	13	CSVAVGIAGELFF
TRBV7-9	-	TRBJ2-7	18	CASSLLVSGTAKRDEQYF
TRBV29-1	-	TRBJ2-1	13	CSVPRGAGDEQFF
TRBV11-1	-	TRBJ2-7	14	CASSLAGSSREQYF
TRBV6-1	-	TRBJ2-3	15	CASSEGIFSTDTQYF
TRBV6-4	-	TRBJ2-5	15	CASSPYGLAGETQYF
TRBV29-1	-	TRBJ2-2	14	CSVEQGPGTGELFF
TRBV9	-	TRBJ2-7	14	CASSSGTGAYEQYF
TRBV21-1	-	TRBJ2-5	15	CASSSLGQGAGTQYF
TRBV7-8	-	TRBJ2-7	14	CASSPYTEYYEQYF
TRBV29-1	-	TRBJ1-2	12	CSAKGGNYGYTF
TRBV6-4	-	TRBJ2-2	15	CASSQDRGSAGELFF
TRBV7-8	-	TRBJ2-1	19	CASSQRGHRSPTLDNEQFF
TRBV7-3	-	TRBJ2-1	13	CASSPFGGHEQFF
TRBV28	-	TRBJ1-4	12	CASNGDSEKLFF
TRBV29-1	-	TRBJ1-3	16	CSAGTGGVVGGNTIYF
TRBV29-1	-	TRBJ1-1	11	CSVGTYTEAFF
TRBV20-1	-	TRBJ2-5	12	CSAGDTDKTQYF